The present TCR beta chain was sequenced within a study of shared clonotypes between healthy human individuals. This CDR3 is built from 11 residues. CDR1 is MDHEN, CDR2 SYDVKM, per germline. V was clipped by 6 bases and J by 8 bases, with 10 bases between them. The healthy adult donors were HIV-negative and reported no recent acute infections or vaccinations. Authors' processing steps: Owing to the provision of junction-only sequences devoid of quality scores by immunoSEQ, filtering differed. This table comes from immunoSEQ multiplex PCR, and its TCRdb copy is limited to in-frame clones, with some not included. Clone size and V and J calls were adopted from that table, with D and trimming inferred from the DNA. The sample shows under 850,000 clones, over 60% of them seen only once. Study outcomes and limitations: Relative to memory subsets, naive subsets generally showed larger estimated richness. Several donors held about 5% of naive CD4 clonotypes in common.

For this clone: What it binds is unknown.

This chain joins TRBV28 and TRBJ1-2; D ambiguous. The TCR was taken from a woman in her thirties in good health. Sequenced sample: memory CD4+ T cells sorted from blood. Documented subset: CD45RA-negative fraction. CDR3 amino acids: CASRNLRGYTF. Written as DNA, the CDR3 is TGTGCCAGCAGGAATCTCCGGGGCTACACCTTC.